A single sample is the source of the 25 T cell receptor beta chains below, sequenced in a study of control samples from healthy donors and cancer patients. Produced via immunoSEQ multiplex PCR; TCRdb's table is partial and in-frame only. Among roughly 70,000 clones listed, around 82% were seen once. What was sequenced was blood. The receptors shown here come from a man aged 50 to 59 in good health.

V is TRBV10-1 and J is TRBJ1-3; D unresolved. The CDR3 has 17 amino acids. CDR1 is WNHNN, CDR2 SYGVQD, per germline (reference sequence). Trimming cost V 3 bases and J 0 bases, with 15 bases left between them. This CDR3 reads CASSDPRTSSSGNTIYF. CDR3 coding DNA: TGCGCCAGCAGTGATCCACGGACCTCAAGCTCTGGAAACACCATATATTTT.

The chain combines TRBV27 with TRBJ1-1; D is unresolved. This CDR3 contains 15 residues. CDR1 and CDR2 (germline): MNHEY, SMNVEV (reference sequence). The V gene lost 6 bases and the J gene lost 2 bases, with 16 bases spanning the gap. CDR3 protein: CASRYLPEGNTEAFF. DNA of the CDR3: TGTGCCAGCAGATATCTCCCGGAGGGAAACACTGAAGCTTTCTTT.

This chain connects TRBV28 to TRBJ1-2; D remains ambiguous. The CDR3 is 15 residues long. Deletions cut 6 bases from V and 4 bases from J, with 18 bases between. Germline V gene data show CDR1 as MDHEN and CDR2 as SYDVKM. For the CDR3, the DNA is TGTGCCAGCAGGCGTACCTGGGATTCTGGCTATGGCTACACCTTC. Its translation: CASRRTWDSGYGYTF.

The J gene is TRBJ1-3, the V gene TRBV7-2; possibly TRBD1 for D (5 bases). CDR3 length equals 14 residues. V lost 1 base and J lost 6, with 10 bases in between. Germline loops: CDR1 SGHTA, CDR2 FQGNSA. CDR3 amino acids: CASSLVGGSNTIYF. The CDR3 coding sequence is TGTGCCAGCAGCTTAGTTGGGGGGTCAAACACCATATATTTT.

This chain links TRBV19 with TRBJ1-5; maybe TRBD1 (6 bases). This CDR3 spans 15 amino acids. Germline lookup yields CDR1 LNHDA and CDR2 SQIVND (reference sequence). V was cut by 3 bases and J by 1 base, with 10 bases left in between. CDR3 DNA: TGTGCCAGTAGTATGGGGGGCGCGAGCAATCAGCCCCAGCATTTT. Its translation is CASSMGGASNQPQHF.

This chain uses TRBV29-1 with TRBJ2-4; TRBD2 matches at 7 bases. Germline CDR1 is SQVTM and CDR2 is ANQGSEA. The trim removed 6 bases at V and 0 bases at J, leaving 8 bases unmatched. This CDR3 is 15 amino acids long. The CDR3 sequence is CSVTLADQAKNIQYF. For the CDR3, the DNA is TGCAGCGTGACCCTAGCGGACCAAGCCAAAAACATTCAGTACTTC.

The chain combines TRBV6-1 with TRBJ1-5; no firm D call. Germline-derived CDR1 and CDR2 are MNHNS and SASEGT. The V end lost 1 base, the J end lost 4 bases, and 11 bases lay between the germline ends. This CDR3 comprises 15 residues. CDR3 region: CASSEGRPKNQPQHF. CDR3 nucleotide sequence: TGTGCCAGCAGTGAAGGACGACCGAAGAATCAGCCCCAGCATTTT.

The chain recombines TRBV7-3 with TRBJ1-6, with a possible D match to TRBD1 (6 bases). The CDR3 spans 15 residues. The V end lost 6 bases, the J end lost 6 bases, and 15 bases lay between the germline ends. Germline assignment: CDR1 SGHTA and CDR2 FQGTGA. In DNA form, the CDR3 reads TGTGCCAGCAGGGAAACCAGGGGTCCTAATTCACCCCTCCACTTT. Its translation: CASRETRGPNSPLHF.

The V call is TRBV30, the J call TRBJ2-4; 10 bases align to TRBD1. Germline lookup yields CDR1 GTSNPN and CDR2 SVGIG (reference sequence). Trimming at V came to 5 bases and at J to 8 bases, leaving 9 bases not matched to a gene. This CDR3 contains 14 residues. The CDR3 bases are TGTGCCTGGCGGTCCCGGACAGGGGGGGACATTCAGTACTTC. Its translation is CAWRSRTGGDIQYF. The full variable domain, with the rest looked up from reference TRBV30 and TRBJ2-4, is SQTIHQWPATLVQPVGSPLSLECTVEGTSNPNLYWYRQAAGRGLQLLFYSVGIGQISSEVPQNLSASRPQDRQFILSSKKLLLSDSGFYLCAWRSRTGGDIQYFGAGTRLSVL.

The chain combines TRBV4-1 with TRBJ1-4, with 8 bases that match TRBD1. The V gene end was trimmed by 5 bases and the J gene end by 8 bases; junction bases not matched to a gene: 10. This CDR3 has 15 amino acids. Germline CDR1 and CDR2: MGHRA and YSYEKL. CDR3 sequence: CASSRLQGEDEKLFF. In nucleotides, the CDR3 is TGCGCCAGCAGCAGACTACAGGGGGAGGACGAAAAACTGTTTTTT.

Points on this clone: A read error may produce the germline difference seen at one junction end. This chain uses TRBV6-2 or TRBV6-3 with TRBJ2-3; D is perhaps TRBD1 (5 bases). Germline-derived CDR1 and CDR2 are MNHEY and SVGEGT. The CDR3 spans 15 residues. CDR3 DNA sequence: TGTGCCAGCAGCGATTACTACAGGTTTGGAGATGCGCAGTATTTT. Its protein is CASSDYYRFGDAQYF.

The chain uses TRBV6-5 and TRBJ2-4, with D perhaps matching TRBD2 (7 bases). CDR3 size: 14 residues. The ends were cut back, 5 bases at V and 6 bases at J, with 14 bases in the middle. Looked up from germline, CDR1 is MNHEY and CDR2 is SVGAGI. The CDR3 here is CASSPGGPLNIQYF. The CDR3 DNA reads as TGTGCCAGCAGTCCCGGGGGGCCTTTAAACATTCAGTACTTC.

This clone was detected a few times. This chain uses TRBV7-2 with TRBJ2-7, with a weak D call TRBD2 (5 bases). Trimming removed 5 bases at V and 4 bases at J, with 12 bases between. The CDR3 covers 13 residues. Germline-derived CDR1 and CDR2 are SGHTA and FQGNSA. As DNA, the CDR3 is TGTGCCAGCAGCCCTTCCGGACTGTACGAGCAGTACTTC. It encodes CASSPSGLYEQYF.

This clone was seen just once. The CDR3 region has the DNA TGCGCCAGCAGCTTGGAGACTAGCGGGACCATCTCCTACGAGCAGTACTTC. This encodes CASSLETSGTISYEQYF. J is TRBJ2-7 and V is TRBV5-1, with 11 bases lining up with TRBD2. Germline V gene sequence: CDR1 SGHRS, CDR2 YFSETQ. V shed 0 bases, J shed 0 bases, and the junction held 5 bases outside the gene matches. This CDR3 has 17 amino acids. Full variable domain (outside the CDR3, taken from reference TRBV5-1 and TRBJ2-7): KAGVTQTPRYLIKTRGQQVTLSCSPISGHRSVSWYQQTPGQGLQFLFEYFSETQRNKGNFPGRFSGRQFSNSRSEMNVSTLELGDSALYLCASSLETSGTISYEQYFGPGTRLTVT.

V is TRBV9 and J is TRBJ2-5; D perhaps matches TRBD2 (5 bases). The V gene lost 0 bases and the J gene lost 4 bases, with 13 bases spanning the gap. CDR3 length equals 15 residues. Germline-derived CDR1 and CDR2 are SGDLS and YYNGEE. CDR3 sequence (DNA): TGTGCCAGCAGCGTAGGTGCTAGCCAGTCAGAGACCCAGTACTTC. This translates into CASSVGASQSETQYF. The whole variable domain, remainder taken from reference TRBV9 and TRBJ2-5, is DSGVTQTPKHLITATGQRVTLRCSPRSGDLSVYWYQQSLDQGLQFLIQYYNGEERAKGNILERFSAQQFPDLHSELNLSSLELGDSALYFCASSVGASQSETQYFGPGTRLLVL.

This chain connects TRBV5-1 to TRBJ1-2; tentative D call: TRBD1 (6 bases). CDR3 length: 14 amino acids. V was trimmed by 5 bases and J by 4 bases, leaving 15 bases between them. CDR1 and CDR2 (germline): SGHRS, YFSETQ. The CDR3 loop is CASRQDSKSYGYTF. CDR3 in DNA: TGCGCCAGCAGGCAGGACAGTAAAAGCTATGGCTACACCTTC. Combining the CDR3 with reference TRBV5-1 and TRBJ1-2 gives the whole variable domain KAGVTQTPRYLIKTRGQQVTLSCSPISGHRSVSWYQQTPGQGLQFLFEYFSETQRNKGNFPGRFSGRQFSNSRSEMNVSTLELGDSALYLCASRQDSKSYGYTFGSGTRLTVV.

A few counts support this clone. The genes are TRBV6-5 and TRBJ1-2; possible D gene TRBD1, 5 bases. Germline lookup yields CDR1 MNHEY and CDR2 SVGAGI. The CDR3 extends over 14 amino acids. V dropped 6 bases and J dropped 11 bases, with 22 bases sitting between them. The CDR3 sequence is CASSSPPGTVWYTF. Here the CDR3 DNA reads TGTGCCAGCAGCTCGCCCCCGGGGACGGTATGGTACACCTTC.

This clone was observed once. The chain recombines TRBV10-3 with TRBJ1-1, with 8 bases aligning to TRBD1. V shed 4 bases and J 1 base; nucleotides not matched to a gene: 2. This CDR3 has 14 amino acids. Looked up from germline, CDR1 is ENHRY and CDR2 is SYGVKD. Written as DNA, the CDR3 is TGTGCCATCAGTGCGGACAGGGAGAACACTGAAGCTTTCTTT. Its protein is CAISADRENTEAFF.

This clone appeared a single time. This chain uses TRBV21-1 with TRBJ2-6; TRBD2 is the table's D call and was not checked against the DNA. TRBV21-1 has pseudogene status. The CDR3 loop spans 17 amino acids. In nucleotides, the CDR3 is TGTGCCAGCAGCAAGTGGGTAGGACTTTCTGGGGCCAACGTCCTGACTTTC. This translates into CASSKWVGLSGANVLTF.

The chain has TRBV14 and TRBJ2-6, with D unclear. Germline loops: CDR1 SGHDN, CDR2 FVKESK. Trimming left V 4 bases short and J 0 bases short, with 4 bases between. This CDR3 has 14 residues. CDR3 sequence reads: CASSRDSGANVLTF. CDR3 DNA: TGTGCCAGCAGCCGGGACTCTGGGGCCAACGTCCTGACTTTC.

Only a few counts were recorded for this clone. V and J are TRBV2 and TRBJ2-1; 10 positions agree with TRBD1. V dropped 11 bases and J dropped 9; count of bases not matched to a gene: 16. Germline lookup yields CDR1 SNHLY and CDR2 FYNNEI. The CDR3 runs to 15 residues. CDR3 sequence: CAGQTGTGVRGEQFF. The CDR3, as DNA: TGTGCCGGGCAGACCGGGACAGGGGTTAGAGGTGAGCAGTTCTTC.

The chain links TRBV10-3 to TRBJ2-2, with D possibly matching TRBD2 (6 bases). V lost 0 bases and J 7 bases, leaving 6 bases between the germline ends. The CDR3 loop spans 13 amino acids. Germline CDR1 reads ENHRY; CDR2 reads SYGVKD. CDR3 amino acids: CAISESEGGELFF. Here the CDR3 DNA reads TGTGCCATCAGTGAGTCGGAGGGCGGGGAGCTGTTTTTT.

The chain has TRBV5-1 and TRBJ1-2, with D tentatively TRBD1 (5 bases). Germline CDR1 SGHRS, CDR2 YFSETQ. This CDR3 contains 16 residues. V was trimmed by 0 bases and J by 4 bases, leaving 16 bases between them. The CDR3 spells CASSLDGGGQGYGYTF. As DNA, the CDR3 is TGCGCCAGCAGCTTGGACGGCGGCGGGCAGGGCTATGGCTACACCTTC.

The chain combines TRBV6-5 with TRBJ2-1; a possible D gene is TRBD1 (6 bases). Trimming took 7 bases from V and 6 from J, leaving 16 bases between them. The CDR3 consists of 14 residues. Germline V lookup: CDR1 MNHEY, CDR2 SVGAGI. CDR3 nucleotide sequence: TGTGCCAGCAATTCCCTTATAGGGGGCAATGAGCAGTTCTTC. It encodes CASNSLIGGNEQFF.

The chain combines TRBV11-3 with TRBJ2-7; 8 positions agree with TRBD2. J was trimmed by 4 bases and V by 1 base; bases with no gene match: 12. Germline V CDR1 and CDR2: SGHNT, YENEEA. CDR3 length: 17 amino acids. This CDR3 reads CASSLGGDQREIYEQYF. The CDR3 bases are TGTGCCAGCAGCTTAGGGGGGGACCAGCGGGAGATATACGAGCAGTACTTC.